This TCR beta chain was identified in a study of cytomegalovirus exposure and HLA in healthy donors. General observations from the study: The later analysis indicated that the majority of CMV-associated TCR beta chains appeared HLA-restricted. Reports credit the classifier with highly specific, highly sensitive diagnosis of cytomegalovirus status. Several of the most significant clusters were apparently associated with common viral pathogens in a later analysis.

The germline CDR1 and CDR2 sequences are LNHDA and SQIVND (reference sequence). V was trimmed by 7 bases and J by 6 bases, leaving 19 bases between them. CDR3 length equals 15 residues. This clone was detected only once. Its antigen is not known. A multiplex PCR was run with 60 Vbeta primers and 13 Jbeta primers. This table comes from immunoSEQ multiplex PCR, and its TCRdb copy is limited to in-frame clones, with some not included. Among around 120,000 clones listed, approximately 81% were seen once. This receptor was taken from a man between 18 and 35 years old in good health and CMV-seronegative. The source material was PBMCs. The chain links TRBV19 to TRBJ2-1; a weak D match, TRBD1 (6 bases). The CDR3 DNA reads as TGTGCCAGTACCAAAACCGGGACACCCCTCAATGAGCAGTTCTTC. Its translation is CASTKTGTPLNEQFF.